This T cell receptor (beta chain) was recorded in a study of cytomegalovirus exposure and HLA in healthy donors. Germline V CDR1 and CDR2: LNHDA, SQIVND (reference sequence). The V gene lost 5 bases and the J gene lost 0 bases, with 8 bases spanning the gap. The CDR3 runs 13 residues. The PCR ran on 60 Vbeta and 13 Jbeta primers. Here immunoSEQ multiplex PCR was the method, and the copy in TCRdb shows in-frame clones only, minus some. The repertoire consists of 100,000 to 150,000 clones, with 80% occurring once and the leading ten covering about 9.2%. The receptor was derived from a man aged 25 to 45 in good health and CMV-seropositive. This sequence joins TRBV19 and TRBJ2-7, with a tentative D call TRBD2 (6 bases). Sequencing used PBMCs. The CDR3 DNA reads TGTGCCAGTAGTGGAGGGATCTCCTACGAGCAGTACTTC. It yields the protein CASSGGISYEQYF.